The TCR beta chain described here comes from a study of OX40 agonist ivuxolimab in advanced cancers. Study-wide findings and caveats: On average, CD8+ T cells showed a greater number of expanded clones than CD4+.

Collection of blood occurred at baseline, at cycle 4 day 1, and at cycle 7 day 1. Remarks on this clone: Its cognate antigen is unknown.

Generated by immunoSEQ multiplex PCR, the TCRdb table keeps only in-frame clones and is missing some. This table has 70,000 or so clones, more than 70% appearing once. CDR3 length equals 16 residues. Looked up from germline, CDR1 is MNHEY and CDR2 is SVGAGI. V gave up 2 bases and J gave up 7 bases; unmatched junction bases: 8. The chain links TRBV6-5 to TRBJ2-3; 11 positions match TRBD2. The specimen comprised CD4+ or CD8+ T cells sorted from blood, sampled in a trial of the OX40 agonist ivuxolimab. This clonotype originated in an adult with an advanced solid tumor such as melanoma, head and neck, liver or kidney cancer. The CDR3 DNA follows: TGTGCCAGCAGTTACCAAACTAGCGGGAGCGCAAATACGCAGTATTTT. Its translation is CASSYQTSGSANTQYF.